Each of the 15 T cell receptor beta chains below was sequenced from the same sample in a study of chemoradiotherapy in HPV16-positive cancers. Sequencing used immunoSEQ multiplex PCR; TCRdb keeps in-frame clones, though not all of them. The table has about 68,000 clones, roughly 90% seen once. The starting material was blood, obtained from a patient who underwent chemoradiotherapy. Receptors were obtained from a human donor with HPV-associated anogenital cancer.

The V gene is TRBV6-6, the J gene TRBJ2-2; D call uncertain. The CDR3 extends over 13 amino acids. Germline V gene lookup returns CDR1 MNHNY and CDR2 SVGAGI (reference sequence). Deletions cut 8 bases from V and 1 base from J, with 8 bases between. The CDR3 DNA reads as TGTGCCAGCGACGTTTGGAACACCGGGGAGCTGTTTTTT. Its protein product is CASDVWNTGELFF.

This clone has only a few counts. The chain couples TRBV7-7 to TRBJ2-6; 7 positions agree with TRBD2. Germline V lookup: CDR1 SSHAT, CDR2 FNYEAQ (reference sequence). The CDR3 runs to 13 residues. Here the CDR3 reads CASGFSGANVLTF. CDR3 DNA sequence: TGTGCTAGCGGGTTTTCTGGGGCCAACGTCCTGACTTTC.

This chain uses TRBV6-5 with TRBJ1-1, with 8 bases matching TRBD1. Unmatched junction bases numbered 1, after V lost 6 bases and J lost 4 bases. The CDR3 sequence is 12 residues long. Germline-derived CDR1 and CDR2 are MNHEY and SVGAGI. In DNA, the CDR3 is TGTGCCAGCAGGACAGGGGCCACTGAAGCTTTCTTT. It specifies CASRTGATEAFF.

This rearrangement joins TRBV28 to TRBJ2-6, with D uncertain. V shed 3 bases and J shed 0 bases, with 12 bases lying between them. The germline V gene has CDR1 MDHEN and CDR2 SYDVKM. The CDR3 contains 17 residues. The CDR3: CASSFSGQPSGANVLTF. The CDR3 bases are TGTGCCAGCAGTTTTTCCGGTCAGCCCTCTGGGGCCAACGTCCTGACTTTC.

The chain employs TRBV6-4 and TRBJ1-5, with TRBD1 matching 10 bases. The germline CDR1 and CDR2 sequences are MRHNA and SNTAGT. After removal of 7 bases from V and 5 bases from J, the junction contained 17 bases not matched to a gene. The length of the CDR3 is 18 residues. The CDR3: CASTHPRGQGRFDQPQHF. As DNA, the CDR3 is TGTGCCAGCACCCACCCGCGGGGACAGGGGCGGTTTGATCAGCCCCAGCATTTT.

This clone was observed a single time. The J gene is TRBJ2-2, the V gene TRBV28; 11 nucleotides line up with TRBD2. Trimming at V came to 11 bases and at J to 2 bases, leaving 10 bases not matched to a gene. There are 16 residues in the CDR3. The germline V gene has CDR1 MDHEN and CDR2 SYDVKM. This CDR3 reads CAAGEGLADNTGELFF. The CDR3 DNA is TGTGCCGCAGGGGAGGGACTAGCGGATAACACCGGGGAGCTGTTTTTT.

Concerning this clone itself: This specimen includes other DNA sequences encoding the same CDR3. The CDR3: CASSPSSYEQYF. In nucleotides, the CDR3 is TGTGCCAGCAGCCCCAGTTCCTACGAGCAGTACTTC. The chain uses TRBV7-9 and TRBJ2-7; no firm D call. Trimming cost V 5 bases and J 1 base, with 6 bases left between them. Germline CDR1 is SEHNR and CDR2 is FQNEAQ (reference sequence). This CDR3 has 12 residues.

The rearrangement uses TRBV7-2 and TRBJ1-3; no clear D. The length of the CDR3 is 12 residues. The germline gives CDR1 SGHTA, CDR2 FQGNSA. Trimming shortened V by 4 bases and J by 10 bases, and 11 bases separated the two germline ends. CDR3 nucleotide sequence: TGTGCCAGCAGCTCACCGACGGGGACCATATATTTT. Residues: CASSSPTGTIYF.

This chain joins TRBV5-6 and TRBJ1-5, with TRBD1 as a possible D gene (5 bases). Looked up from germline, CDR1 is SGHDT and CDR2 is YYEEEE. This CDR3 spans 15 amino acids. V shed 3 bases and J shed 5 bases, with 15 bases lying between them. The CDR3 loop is CASSSRDGPYQPQHF. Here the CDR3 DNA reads TGTGCCAGCAGCTCTAGGGACGGACCGTATCAGCCCCAGCATTTT. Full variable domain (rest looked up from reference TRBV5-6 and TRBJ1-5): DAGVTQSPTHLIKTRGQQVTLRCSPKSGHDTVSWYQQALGQGPQFIFQYYEEEERQRGNFPDRFSGHQFPNYSSELNVNALLLGDSALYLCASSSRDGPYQPQHFGDGTRLSIL.

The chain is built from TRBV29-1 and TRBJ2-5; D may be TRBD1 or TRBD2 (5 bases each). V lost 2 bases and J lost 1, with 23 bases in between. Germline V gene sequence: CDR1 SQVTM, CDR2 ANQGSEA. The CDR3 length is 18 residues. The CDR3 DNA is TGCAGCGTTGAATCCTCGGACGGGACCGCCCGGGTCCAAGAGACCCAGTACTTC. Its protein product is CSVESSDGTARVQETQYF.

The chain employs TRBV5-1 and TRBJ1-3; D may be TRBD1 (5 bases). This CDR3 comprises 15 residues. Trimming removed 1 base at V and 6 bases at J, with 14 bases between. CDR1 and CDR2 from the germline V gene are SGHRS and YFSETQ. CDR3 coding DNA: TGCGCCAGCAGCTTGCCGGTGCCCGGACAAAACACCATATATTTT. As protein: CASSLPVPGQNTIYF.

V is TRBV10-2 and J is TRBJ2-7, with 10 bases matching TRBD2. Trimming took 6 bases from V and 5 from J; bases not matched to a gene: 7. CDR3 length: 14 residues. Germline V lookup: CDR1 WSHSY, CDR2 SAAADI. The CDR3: CASRTAGGPHEQYF. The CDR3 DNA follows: TGCGCCAGCAGGACAGCGGGAGGGCCCCACGAGCAGTACTTC.

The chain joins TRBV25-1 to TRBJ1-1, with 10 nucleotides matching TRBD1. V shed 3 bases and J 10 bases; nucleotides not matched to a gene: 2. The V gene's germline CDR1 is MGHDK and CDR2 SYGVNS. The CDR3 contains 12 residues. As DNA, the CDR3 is TGTGCCAGCAGTGAGACAGGGGGCCGAGCTTTCTTT. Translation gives CASSETGGRAFF.

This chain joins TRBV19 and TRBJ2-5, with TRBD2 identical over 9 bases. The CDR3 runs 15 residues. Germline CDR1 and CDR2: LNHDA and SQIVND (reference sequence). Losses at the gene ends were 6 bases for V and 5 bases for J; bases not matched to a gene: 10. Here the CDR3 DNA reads TGTGCCAGTAGCGGTAGCGGGAGCGGAGGGGAGACCCAGTACTTC. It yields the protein CASSGSGSGGETQYF.

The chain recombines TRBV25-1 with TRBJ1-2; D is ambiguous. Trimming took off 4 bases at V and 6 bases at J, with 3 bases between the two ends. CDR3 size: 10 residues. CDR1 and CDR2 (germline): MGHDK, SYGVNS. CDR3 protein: CASSGNGYTF. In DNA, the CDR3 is TGTGCCAGCAGTGGAAATGGCTACACCTTC.